The 14 T cell receptor beta chains reported below all come from one sample, sequenced in a study of CD8 T cells in ankylosing spondylitis. Each CDR3 protein gets one entry after TCRdb re-called the 5' RACE reads with MiXCR. The sample contains 150,000 to 200,000 distinct CDR3 sequences, approximately 10% of which appear only once. Material for sequencing was blood, either unsorted or a sorted T cell fraction (not recorded which). The receptors shown here come from a male donor with ankylosing spondylitis or in good health (not recorded which).

The chain joins TRBV7-9 to TRBJ1-4, with unresolved D. The CDR3 consists of 13 residues. Deletions cut 5 bases from V and 11 bases from J, with 15 bases between. Germline V gene data show CDR1 as SEHNR and CDR2 as FQNEAQ (reference sequence). This chain's CDR3 is CASSPDTLRKLFF. The DNA of the CDR3 is TGTGCCAGCAGCCCTGATACCCTAAGGAAACTGTTTTTT.

J is TRBJ2-1 and V is TRBV29-1; D remains unclear. Germline CDR1 SQVTM, CDR2 ANQGSEA. V gave up 5 bases and J gave up 6 bases, with 11 bases separating them. This CDR3 region has 12 residues. CDR3 region: CSVQVPPNEQFF. Written as DNA, the CDR3 is TGCAGCGTTCAGGTACCCCCCAATGAGCAGTTCTTC.

In its sample, this clonotype was seen many times. This rearrangement joins TRBV4-3 to TRBJ2-1, with TRBD1 identical over 7 bases. The CDR3 loop spans 14 amino acids. Trimming at V came to 3 bases and at J to 7 bases, leaving 6 bases not matched to a gene. The germline CDR1 and CDR2 sequences are LGHNA and YSLEER. DNA of the CDR3: TGCGCCAGCAGCCAGCCGGGACAGCAAAATGAGCAGTTCTTC. Translated, it gives CASSQPGQQNEQFF.

As concerns this clonotype: With a much larger clone just one base away, this may be a read error. This chain connects TRBV28 to TRBJ1-4; D is ambiguous. There are 16 residues in the CDR3. Germline CDR1 and CDR2: MDHEN and SYDVKM. DNA for the CDR3: TGTGCCAGCAGTTTATCCCCACACGGAACTAATGAAAAACCGTTTTTT. It encodes CASSLSPHGTNEKPFF.

This clonotype was seen only a few times. The chain is built from TRBV3-1 and TRBJ1-1; TRBD1 matches at 7 bases. The CDR3 covers 15 residues. From germline, CDR1 is LGHDT and CDR2 YNNKEL (reference sequence). The trim removed 6 bases at V and 5 bases at J, leaving 12 bases unmatched. In DNA, the CDR3 is TGTGCCAGCAGACAGAGAAACAGGGGCGAGACTGAAGCTTTCTTT. Protein: CASRQRNRGETEAFF. Full variable domain (rest looked up from reference TRBV3-1 and TRBJ1-1): DTAVSQTPKYLVTQMGNDKSIKCEQNLGHDTMYWYKQDSKKFLKIMFSYNNKELIINETVPNRFSPKSPDKAHLNLHINSLELGDSAVYFCASRQRNRGETEAFFGQGTRLTVV.

This clonotype was observed a handful of times. The genes are TRBV7-9 and TRBJ2-1; 12 bases agree with TRBD2. This CDR3 comprises 15 residues. J was trimmed by 7 bases and V by 6 bases; bases with no gene match: 7. Germline V gene lookup returns CDR1 SEHNR and CDR2 FQNEAQ (reference sequence). The CDR3 here is CASRSSGGANNEQFF. The DNA of the CDR3 is TGTGCCAGCAGGTCTAGCGGGGGGGCCAATAATGAGCAGTTCTTC.

The gene calls are TRBV6-2 or TRBV6-3 and TRBJ2-3; no clear D gene. The CDR3 consists of 15 residues. Germline-derived CDR1 and CDR2 are MNHEY and SVGEGT. V was clipped by 6 bases and J by 7 bases, with 20 bases between them. The CDR3 nucleotides are TGTGCCAGCAGAACCTCCGGCCTTATACGGAATACGCAGTATTTT. This translates into CASRTSGLIRNTQYF.

V gene TRBV7-2 combines with J gene TRBJ2-7; TRBD2 matches at 10 bases. This CDR3 has 14 residues. Trimming removed 0 bases from V and 6 bases from J; junction bases left unmatched: 2. Germline CDR1 and CDR2: SGHTA and FQGNSA. In DNA, the CDR3 is TGTGCCAGCAGCTTAGCAGCGGGGGGGCTCGAGCAGTACTTC. Its translation: CASSLAAGGLEQYF.

Concerning this clonotype itself: One end of the junction varies from germline; a read error may be responsible. The chain is built from TRBV7-2 and TRBJ2-7; 14 positions match TRBD2. Per germline, CDR1 SGHTA and CDR2 FQGNSA. The CDR3 sequence is 16 residues long. For the CDR3, the DNA is TGTGTCAGCAGCTTTGGGACTAGCGGGAGAGATTACGAGCAGTACTTC. It yields the protein CVSSFGTSGRDYEQYF.

This clonotype was seen a handful of times. The CDR3 sequence is CASSLTADQPQHF. Written as DNA, the CDR3 is TGTGCCAGCAGTTTAACAGCAGATCAGCCCCAGCATTTT. The rearrangement uses TRBV12-3 or TRBV12-4 and TRBJ1-5, with unresolved D. Trimming stripped 2 bases from V and 5 bases from J, with 7 bases between. The CDR3 loop spans 13 amino acids.

V usage is TRBV5-1 and J usage is TRBJ1-3; TRBD1 might be the D (6 bases). The V end lost 4 bases, the J end lost 4 bases, and 12 bases lay between the germline ends. The CDR3 extends over 14 amino acids. Germline CDR1 and CDR2: SGHRS and YFSETQ. The DNA for the CDR3 is TGCGCCAGCAGCCCGACCGGGACAGGAAACACCATATATTTT. Protein: CASSPTGTGNTIYF.

This clonotype was picked up many times. J is TRBJ1-1 and V is TRBV29-1, with 8 nucleotides matching TRBD1. Germline CDR1 and CDR2: SQVTM and ANQGSEA. The V gene end was trimmed by 6 bases and the J gene end by 1 base; junction bases not matched to a gene: 7. CDR3 length: 14 residues. This CDR3 reads CSVIRGPRNTEAFF. CDR3 nucleotides: TGCAGCGTCATCAGGGGGCCCCGGAACACTGAAGCTTTCTTT.

This clonotype was seen ten or more times. The genes are TRBV20-1 and TRBJ1-1; D is possibly TRBD1 (5 bases). The CDR3 contains 13 residues. Germline CDR1 DFQATT, CDR2 SNEGSKA (reference sequence). Trimming took 3 bases from V and 11 from J, leaving 19 bases between them. The CDR3 here is CSASRGAGLIAFF. The CDR3 bases are TGCAGTGCTAGTAGAGGAGCAGGGTTGATTGCTTTCTTT.

This clonotype has a count of ten or more. The CDR3 here is CASSDKGGDGYTF. Written as DNA, the CDR3 is TGTGCCAGCAGTGATAAGGGAGGGGATGGCTACACCTTC. The chain has TRBV25-1 and TRBJ1-2, with a possible D match to TRBD1 (5 bases). This CDR3 is built from 13 residues. The germline V gene encodes CDR1 MGHDK and CDR2 SYGVNS. Trimming removed 3 bases at V and 6 bases at J, with 11 bases between.